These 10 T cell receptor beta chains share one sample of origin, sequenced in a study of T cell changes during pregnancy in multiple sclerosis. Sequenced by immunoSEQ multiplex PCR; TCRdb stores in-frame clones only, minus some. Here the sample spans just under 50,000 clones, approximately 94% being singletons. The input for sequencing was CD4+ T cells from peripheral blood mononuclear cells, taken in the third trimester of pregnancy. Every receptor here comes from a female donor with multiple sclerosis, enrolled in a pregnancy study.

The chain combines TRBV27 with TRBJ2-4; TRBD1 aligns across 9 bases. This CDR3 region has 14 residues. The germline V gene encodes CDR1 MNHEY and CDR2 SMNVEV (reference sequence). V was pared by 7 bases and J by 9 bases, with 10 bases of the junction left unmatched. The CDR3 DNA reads TGTGCCAGCACCAAGGGACAGGGTTTGGGCATTCAGTACTTC. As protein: CASTKGQGLGIQYF.

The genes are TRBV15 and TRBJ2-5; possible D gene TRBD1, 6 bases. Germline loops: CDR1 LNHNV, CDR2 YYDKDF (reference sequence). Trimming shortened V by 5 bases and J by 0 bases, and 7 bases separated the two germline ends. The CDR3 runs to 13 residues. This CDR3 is CATSGQYQETQYF. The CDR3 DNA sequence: TGTGCCACCAGCGGACAGTACCAAGAGACCCAGTACTTC.

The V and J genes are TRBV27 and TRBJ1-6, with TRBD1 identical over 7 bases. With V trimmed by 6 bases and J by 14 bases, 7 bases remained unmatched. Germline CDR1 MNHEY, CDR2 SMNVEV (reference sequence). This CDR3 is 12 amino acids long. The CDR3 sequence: CASRTGKEALHF. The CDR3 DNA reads TGTGCCAGCAGGACAGGGAAAGAGGCCCTCCACTTT.

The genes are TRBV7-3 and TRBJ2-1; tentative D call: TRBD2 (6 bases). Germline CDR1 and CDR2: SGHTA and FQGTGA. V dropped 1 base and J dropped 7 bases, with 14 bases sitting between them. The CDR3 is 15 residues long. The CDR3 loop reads CASSLNPRGPNEQFF. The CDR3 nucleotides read TGTGCCAGCAGCTTAAACCCGCGGGGCCCGAATGAGCAGTTCTTC.

CDR3 amino acids: CASSELDSPSRETQYF. In DNA, the CDR3 is TGCGCCAGCAGTGAGTTGGACTCGCCTAGTCGAGAGACCCAGTACTTC. The V and J genes are TRBV10-2 and TRBJ2-5; D is perhaps TRBD2 (5 bases). The CDR3 totals 16 residues. Germline V lookup: CDR1 WSHSY, CDR2 SAAADI. The V end lost 1 base, the J end lost 4 bases, and 16 bases lay between the germline ends.

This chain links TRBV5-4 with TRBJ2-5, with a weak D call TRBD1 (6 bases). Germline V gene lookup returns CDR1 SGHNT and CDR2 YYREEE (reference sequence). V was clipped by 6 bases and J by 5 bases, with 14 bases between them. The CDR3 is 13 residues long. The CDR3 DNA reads TGTGCCAGCACCCAGGGGTTGTGGGAGACCCAGTACTTC. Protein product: CASTQGLWETQYF.

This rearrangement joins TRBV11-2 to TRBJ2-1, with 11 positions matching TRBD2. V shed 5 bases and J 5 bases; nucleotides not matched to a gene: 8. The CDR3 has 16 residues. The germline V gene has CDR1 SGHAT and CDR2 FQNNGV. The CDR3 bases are TGTGCCAGCAGCACGGGACTAGCGGTTCGTAACAATGAGCAGTTCTTC. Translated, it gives CASSTGLAVRNNEQFF.

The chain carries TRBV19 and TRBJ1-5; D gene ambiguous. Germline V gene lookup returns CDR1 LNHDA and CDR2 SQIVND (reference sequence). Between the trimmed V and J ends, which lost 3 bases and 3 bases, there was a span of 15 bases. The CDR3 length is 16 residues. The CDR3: CASSIRRGSNNQPQHF. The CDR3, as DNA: TGTGCCAGTAGTATCAGAAGAGGGTCGAACAATCAGCCCCAGCATTTT.

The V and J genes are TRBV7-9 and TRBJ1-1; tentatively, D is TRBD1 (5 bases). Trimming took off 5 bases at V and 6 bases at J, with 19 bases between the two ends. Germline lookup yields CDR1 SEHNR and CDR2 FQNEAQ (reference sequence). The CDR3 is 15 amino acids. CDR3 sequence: CASSPQGVIGAEAFF. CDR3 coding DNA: TGTGCCAGCAGCCCACAAGGGGTTATAGGCGCTGAAGCTTTCTTT.

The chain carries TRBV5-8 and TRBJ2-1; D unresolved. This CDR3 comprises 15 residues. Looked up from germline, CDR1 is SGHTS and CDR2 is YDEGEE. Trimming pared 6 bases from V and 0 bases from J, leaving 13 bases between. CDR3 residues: CASTTTSFSYNEQFF. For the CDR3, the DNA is TGTGCCAGCACCACTACTTCGTTCTCCTACAATGAGCAGTTCTTC.